A selection of T cell receptor beta chains follows, all from one sample in a study of cytomegalovirus exposure and HLA in healthy donors. Only in-frame clones appear in the TCRdb table, and some are missing; sequencing was by immunoSEQ multiplex PCR. There are around 78,000 clones in the sample; around 82% occur only once, and around 0.96% lies in the top ten. Specimen: PBMCs. These receptors all stem from a male donor in good health and CMV-seronegative. The CDR3 runs from the conserved cysteine through the conserved F or W. The D gene is left open where the match is weak. Only part of the rows carry a size: once, few, many, or a class if the clone is expanded.

TRBV30	TRBJ2-1	.	TRBD2	TGTGCCTGGAGTCGGTGGAGGGCGGGAGCGGGTGGTGAGCAGTTCTTC	CAWSRWRAGAGGEQFF
TRBV9	TRBJ1-3	.	TRBD1	TGTGCCAGCAGCGTAGGGACAGGCGGACCTCCCTCTGGAAACACCATATATTTT	CASSVGTGGPPSGNTIYF
TRBV5-1	TRBJ1-4	once	.	TGCGCCAGCAGCTCGGGCGGGCGGGTGGATGAAAAACTGTTTTTT	CASSSGGRVDEKLFF
TRBV27	TRBJ1-2	.	.	TGTGCCAGCAGTTTTTCGGGTAACTATGGCTACACCTTC	CASSFSGNYGYTF
TRBV5-1	TRBJ2-1	once	.	TGCGCCAGCAGCAAAAGACAGACGAACAATGAGCAGTTCTTC	CASSKRQTNNEQFF
TRBV5-6	TRBJ1-6	.	.	TGTGCCAGCAACACCCGCTCCTATAATTCACCCCTCCACTTT	CASNTRSYNSPLHF
TRBV29-1	TRBJ1-2	.	.	TGCAGCGTCGCAAGGGGGACGAACTATGGCTACACCTTC	CSVARGTNYGYTF
TRBV5-1	TRBJ1-3	.	.	TGCGCCAGCAGCACAGGGACGGGACCAAACACCATATATTTT	CASSTGTGPNTIYF
TRBV6-5	TRBJ1-2	.	.	TGTGCCAGCAGCCACGGGACTAGGGGCTACCCCTTC	CASSHGTRGYPF
TRBV10-3	TRBJ2-7	.	.	TGTGCCATTCTAGGGGGGAGGGGCTACGAGCAGTACTTC	CAILGGRGYEQYF
TRBV7-2	TRBJ1-1	.	.	TGTGCCAGCAGTCAAAGCGGGAGTGAAGCTTTCTTT	CASSQSGSEAFF
TRBV6-5	TRBJ1-1	once	TRBD1	TGTGCCAGCAGTTACATACAGGGGGAGGGAACTGAAGCTTTCTTT	CASSYIQGEGTEAFF
TRBV4-1	TRBJ2-7	.	TRBD2	TGCGCCAGCAGCCAAGCGGCAGGGACTAGCCCTTTTTCCTACGAGCAGTACTTC	CASSQAAGTSPFSYEQYF
TRBV11-2	TRBJ1-2	.	.	TGTGCCAGCAGCTTAGATCTCGCGAGTGGCTACACCTTC	CASSLDLASGYTF
TRBV4-1	TRBJ2-1	.	.	TGCGCCAGCAGCCAAGCGGACTATTTCAATGAGCAGTTCTTC	CASSQADYFNEQFF
TRBV6-1	TRBJ1-1	.	.	TGTGCCAGCAGTGTACGGGACTCTTTGAACACTGAAGCTTTCTTT	CASSVRDSLNTEAFF
TRBV5-1	TRBJ2-7	.	TRBD1	TGCGCCAGCAGCTTGGCCGGGACAGGGGCCTACGAGCAGTACTTC	CASSLAGTGAYEQYF
TRBV6-5	TRBJ1-1	.	.	TGTGCCAGACTGGGCGAAGCTTTCTTT	CARLGEAFF
TRBV9	TRBJ2-7	.	TRBD2	TGTGCCAGCAGCCCCGGTCCTGGTAGCGGGTACGAGCAGTACTTC	CASSPGPGSGYEQYF
TRBV5-1	TRBJ1-2	.	.	TGCGCCAGCAGCCCCCTTGATACAGTAGATGGCTACACCTTC	CASSPLDTVDGYTF
TRBV9	TRBJ1-1	.	.	TGTGCCAGCAGCGTAGGAAACAGGGAGAACACTGAAGCTTTCTTT	CASSVGNRENTEAFF
TRBV14	TRBJ2-2	.	.	TGTGCCAGCAGCCAAGATTGGCCATACGGGGAGCTGTTTTTT	CASSQDWPYGELFF
TRBV30	TRBJ1-2	.	TRBD1	TGTGCCTGGACAGGGGGTCCCTATGGCTACCCCTTC	CAWTGGPYGYPF
TRBV7-9	TRBJ2-3	.	TRBD1	TGTGCCAGCATTACAGGGGGCGGTGGTGATACGCAGTATTTT	CASITGGGGDTQYF
TRBV5-4	TRBJ2-3	.	TRBD2	TGTGCCAGCAGCCTAGCGGGGGGGCGAACAGATACGCAGTATTTT	CASSLAGGRTDTQYF
TRBV7-9	TRBJ2-2	.	.	TGTGCCAGCAGCTTAGACGGGAGTCAGATAGCCGGGGAGCTGTTTTTT	CASSLDGSQIAGELFF
TRBV5-1	TRBJ2-1	.	TRBD2	TGCGCCAGCAGCCTAGGAGCGGGGGGGAACAATGAGCAGTTCTTC	CASSLGAGGNNEQFF
TRBV6-1	TRBJ2-1	.	TRBD2	TGTGCCACCCACTCGCCGGGAGGTTGGTCTAATGAGCAGTTCTTC	CATHSPGGWSNEQFF
TRBV30	TRBJ1-3	.	.	TGTGCCTGGATGGGGGGAGCCGGTGCGGATGGAAACACCATATATTTT	CAWMGGAGADGNTIYF
TRBV5-1	TRBJ2-7	.	TRBD1	TGCGCCAGCAGCTTGTCCGGGACAGGGGGCACCTACGAGCAGTACTTC	CASSLSGTGGTYEQYF
TRBV9	TRBJ2-5	.	.	TGTGCCAGCAGCGTCGGGTCTCTTATGGAGACCCAGTACTTC	CASSVGSLMETQYF
TRBV27	TRBJ1-2	.	TRBD1	TGTGCCAGCAGTTTGGGGACAGGGGTAGGTGGCTACACCTTC	CASSLGTGVGGYTF
TRBV5-6	TRBJ1-5	few	TRBD1	TGTGCCAGCAGATGGACAGGGGTCCAGCCCCAGCATTTT	CASRWTGVQPQHF
TRBV18	TRBJ1-2	.	.	TGTGCCAGCTCACCGGGGAGACAGGTTAACTATGGCTACACCTTC	CASSPGRQVNYGYTF
TRBV6-5	TRBJ2-3	.	.	TGTGCCAGCAGCATGACAGCTAGCACAGATACGCAGTATTTT	CASSMTASTDTQYF
TRBV4-1	TRBJ2-7	once	.	TGCGCCAGCAGCCGGCAGGCCGGGAGAGCTACCTACGAGCAGTACTTC	CASSRQAGRATYEQYF
TRBV5-1	TRBJ2-7	.	.	TGCGCCAGCAGCTTGGACAGGCCGACCTACGAGCAGTACTTC	CASSLDRPTYEQYF
TRBV6-5	TRBJ1-2	.	TRBD1	TGTGCCAGCAGTTACAGAGACAGGGGTTTGGGTGGCTACACCTTC	CASSYRDRGLGGYTF
TRBV5-1	TRBJ2-3	.	.	TGCGCCAGCAGCTTGGTGGGGGGGGCGATACTCGGCACAGATACGCAGTATTTT	CASSLVGGAILGTDTQYF
TRBV2	TRBJ1-2	.	.	TGTGCCAGCAGTGGGAGAAACTATGGCTACACCTTC	CASSGRNYGYTF
TRBV28	TRBJ2-1	.	.	TGTGCCAGCGAGACCCAGGGATTCGACAATGAGCAGTTCTTC	CASETQGFDNEQFF
TRBV6-6	TRBJ1-5	.	.	TGTGCCAGCAGTTATCACCCGACAGAAAATCAGCCCCAGCATTTT	CASSYHPTENQPQHF
TRBV7-9	TRBJ2-5	once	.	TGTGCCAGCAGCTCCTGGGAGCCGAAAGAGACCCAGTACTTC	CASSSWEPKETQYF
TRBV5-1	TRBJ1-6	.	TRBD1	TGCGCCAGCAGCCCGGGACAGGTGACGGATTCACCCCTCCACTTT	CASSPGQVTDSPLHF
TRBV19	TRBJ2-1	.	TRBD1	TGTGTCAGTAGTACTACAGGGGGCTACAATGAGCAGTTCTTC	CVSSTTGGYNEQFF
TRBV5-4	TRBJ2-2	few	TRBD1	TGTGCCAGCAGCGCCGGGACAGGGTCCACCGGGGAGCTGTTTTTT	CASSAGTGSTGELFF
TRBV6-6	TRBJ1-5	.	TRBD1	TGTGCCAGCAGTGACAGACAGGGGAACAATCAGCCCCAGCATTTT	CASSDRQGNNQPQHF
TRBV25-1	TRBJ2-7	.	TRBD1	TGTGCCAGCAAGGGACAGTTCTACGAGCAGTACTTC	CASKGQFYEQYF
TRBV30	TRBJ1-5	.	TRBD1	TGTGCCTGGAGTGCAGGGGGCAATCAGCCCCAGAATTTT	CAWSAGGNQPQNF
TRBV5-1	TRBJ2-2	few	TRBD1	TGCGCCAGCAGCGTGACAGGGGATGACACCGGGGAGCTGTTTTTT	CASSVTGDDTGELFF
TRBV5-1	TRBJ2-3	.	TRBD2	TGCGCCAGCAGCTTCGTAGCGGGTGGCACAGATACGCAGTATTTT	CASSFVAGGTDTQYF
TRBV6-6	TRBJ2-4	.	TRBD1	TGTGCCAGCAGTTACTTGACAGGGGCCAAAAACATTCAGTACTTC	CASSYLTGAKNIQYF
TRBV29-1	TRBJ2-3	.	.	TGCAGCGTTGCTGAGGGAGGTACAGATACGCAGTATTTT	CSVAEGGTDTQYF
TRBV30	TRBJ1-3	.	TRBD1	TGTGCCTGGAGAAGACAGGGACCGAACACCATATATTTT	CAWRRQGPNTIYF
TRBV7-6	TRBJ2-3	.	TRBD1	TGTGCCAGCAGCGCCCGACAGGGGGCGCCCACAGATACGCAGTATTTT	CASSARQGAPTDTQYF